This TCR beta chain was documented in a study of blood T cell repertoires in COVID-19. The overall study: Whether acute or convalescent, the COVID-19 samples came from the United States, Italy and Spain.

Generated by immunoSEQ multiplex PCR, the TCRdb table keeps only in-frame clones and is missing some. The sample has over 150,000 clones, about 80% seen once. CDR1 LNHDA and CDR2 SQIVND come from the germline V gene (reference sequence). Trimming took 5 bases from V and 4 from J; bases not matched to a gene: 8. The CDR3 has 15 residues. Sequenced material: peripheral blood. The chain is built from TRBV19 and TRBJ1-5; 7 bases are shared with TRBD1. The TCR comes from a man between 65 and 85 years old with active or convalescent COVID-19. Written as DNA, the CDR3 is TGTGCCAGTAGTGGGCGACAGGGAGCAAATCAGCCCCAGCATTTT. It codes for CASSGRQGANQPQHF. Together with reference TRBV19 and TRBJ1-5, the CDR3 gives the full variable domain: DGGITQSPKYLFRKEGQNVTLSCEQNLNHDAMYWYRQDPGQGLRLIYYSQIVNDFQKGDIAEGYSVSREKKESFPLTVTSAQKNPTAFYLCASSGRQGANQPQHFGDGTRLSIL.